A single sample is the source of the 32 T cell receptor beta chains below, sequenced in a study of CD8 T cells in Susac syndrome. Reverse transcription used about 0.45 to 1 ug RNA and random hexamers. In TCRdb, the immunoSEQ multiplex PCR reads were re-called with MiXCR into one record per CDR3 protein. The sample lists some 130,000 distinct CDR3 sequences; roughly 94% were seen once. Sequencing input: CD4+ T cells from PBMCs. These receptors were collected from a human donor with multiple sclerosis.

The chain uses TRBV27 and TRBJ2-3; a possible D gene is TRBD2 (5 bases). Trimming took off 0 bases at V and 0 bases at J, with 7 bases between the two ends. There are 15 residues in the CDR3. From germline, CDR1 is MNHEY and CDR2 SMNVEV (reference sequence). The CDR3 coding sequence is TGTGCCAGCAGTTTATCGCGGGCTAGCACAGATACGCAGTATTTT. Amino acids: CASSLSRASTDTQYF.

This chain links TRBV3-1 with TRBJ2-7, with unresolved D. Germline CDR1 LGHDT, CDR2 YNNKEL (reference sequence). V was trimmed by 3 bases and J by 2 bases, leaving 5 bases between them. This CDR3 is 12 amino acids long. CDR3 protein: CASSQYAYEQYF. The DNA for the CDR3 is TGTGCCAGCAGCCAGTACGCCTACGAGCAGTACTTC.

The chain is built from TRBV7-8 and TRBJ2-7; D remains ambiguous. Germline V gene data show CDR1 as SGHVS and CDR2 as FQNEAQ. CDR3 length: 16 amino acids. Trimming left V 2 bases short and J 0 bases short, with 14 bases between. The CDR3 region is CASSLRAPESSYEQYF. CDR3 nucleotides: TGTGCCAGCAGCTTAAGGGCACCCGAGAGCTCCTACGAGCAGTACTTC.

The rearrangement uses TRBV9 and TRBJ2-3; D not certain. The CDR3 extends over 12 amino acids. V lost 1 base, J lost 4 bases, and 4 bases lay in between. The germline V gene has CDR1 SGDLS and CDR2 YYNGEE. The CDR3 DNA follows: TGTGCCAGCAGCGTAACCGCAGATACGCAGTATTTT. It translates to CASSVTADTQYF.

The chain combines TRBV27 with TRBJ1-2, with 8 bases fitting TRBD1. V was pared by 1 base and J by 4 bases, with 5 bases of the junction left unmatched. CDR1 and CDR2 from the germline V gene are MNHEY and SMNVEV (reference sequence). The CDR3 is 15 amino acids. The CDR3 region is CASSLLRTGGYGYTF. The CDR3, as DNA: TGTGCCAGCAGTTTATTGAGAACAGGGGGCTATGGCTACACCTTC.

This clonotype came up once. This chain links TRBV6-2 or TRBV6-3 with TRBJ2-6; tentative D call: TRBD1 (5 bases). CDR3 size: 18 residues. The germline V gene encodes CDR1 MNHEY and CDR2 SVGEGT. Deletions cut 2 bases from V and 4 bases from J, with 18 bases between. CDR3: CASSYRGSSRPGANVLTF. CDR3 bases: TGTGCCAGCAGTTACAGGGGCAGTTCCCGTCCGGGGGCCAACGTCCTGACTTTC.

The chain has TRBV6-2 or TRBV6-3 and TRBJ2-7, with D tentatively TRBD1 (6 bases). The ends were cut back, 5 bases at V and 3 bases at J, with 17 bases in the middle. CDR3 length equals 15 residues. Germline values: CDR1 MNHEY, CDR2 SVGEGT. The CDR3: CASSSSGVKVYEQYF. The CDR3 DNA reads as TGTGCCAGCAGTAGCTCAGGGGTAAAGGTCTACGAGCAGTACTTC.

This rearrangement joins TRBV4-3 to TRBJ2-1; perhaps TRBD2 as D (5 bases). Per germline, CDR1 LGHNA and CDR2 YSLEER. This CDR3 spans 15 amino acids. V lost 11 bases, J lost 8 bases, and 25 bases lay in between. The CDR3: CAHFAEDSSPHEQFF. The CDR3 nucleotides read TGCGCCCACTTCGCAGAGGACTCTTCTCCCCATGAGCAGTTCTTC.

Points on this clonotype: This likely comes from a read error, as the CDR3 has no conserved phenylalanine or tryptophan at its end. The gene calls are TRBV29-1 and TRBJ1-1; D not resolved. Germline CDR1 reads SQVTM; CDR2 reads ANQGSEA. This CDR3 has 13 residues. The V and J ends lost 7 bases and 3 bases respectively, with 15 bases between them. This CDR3 is CSASTLIDTEAFL. For the CDR3, the DNA is TGCAGCGCGTCGACCCTTATAGACACTGAAGCTTTCCTT.

The V call is TRBV29-1, the J call TRBJ2-7; either TRBD1 or TRBD2 may supply D (5 bases each). The V end was cut by 7 bases, the J end by 4 bases, with 17 bases between. The germline CDR1 and CDR2 sequences are SQVTM and ANQGSEA. This CDR3 region has 13 residues. Here the CDR3 DNA reads TGCAGCGCTGGTACCGGGACGCGGTACGAGCAGTACTTC. The encoded protein is CSAGTGTRYEQYF.

This chain connects TRBV18 to TRBJ1-2, with 8 positions matching TRBD1. This CDR3 spans 16 amino acids. V lost 3 bases and J lost 3; bases outside the gene matches: 9. CDR1 is KGHSH, CDR2 LQKENI, per germline. The CDR3 region has the DNA TGTGCCAGCTCACCGGCAGGGCAGGGGGCGGACTATGGCTACACCTTC. Protein: CASSPAGQGADYGYTF.

The rearrangement links TRBV5-1 to TRBJ2-1, with 11 bases that match TRBD2. Germline V gives CDR1 SGHRS, CDR2 YFSETQ. The CDR3 covers 13 residues. V was pared by 4 bases and J by 10 bases, with 4 bases of the junction left unmatched. The CDR3 sequence is CASSALAGGEQFF. In DNA, the CDR3 is TGCGCCAGCAGCGCCCTAGCGGGAGGCGAGCAGTTCTTC.

The chain is built from TRBV3-1 and TRBJ1-4, with D perhaps matching TRBD1 (5 bases). Deletions cut 5 bases from V and 8 bases from J, with 15 bases between. Germline-derived CDR1 and CDR2 are LGHDT and YNNKEL (reference sequence). The CDR3 length is 14 residues. The DNA for the CDR3 is TGTGCCAGCAGCTCCGGGACCAGCGGGGAAAAACTGTTTTTT. This encodes CASSSGTSGEKLFF. The full variable domain, in which reference TRBV3-1 and TRBJ1-4 provide the parts outside the CDR3, is DTAVSQTPKYLVTQMGNDKSIKCEQNLGHDTMYWYKQDSKKFLKIMFSYNNKELIINETVPNRFSPKSPDKAHLNLHINSLELGDSAVYFCASSSGTSGEKLFFGSGTQLSVL.

The gene calls are TRBV12-3 or TRBV12-4 and TRBJ2-1; D not resolved. This CDR3 region has 16 residues. The V and J ends lost 5 bases and 2 bases respectively, with 16 bases between them. CDR3 sequence reads: CASSPRPSSPYNEQFF. The CDR3 DNA reads TGTGCCAGCAGTCCAAGACCGTCCTCCCCCTACAATGAGCAGTTCTTC.

This chain links TRBV20-1 with TRBJ1-1; TRBD1 matches at 7 bases. In germline, CDR1 is DFQATT, CDR2 SNEGSKA (reference sequence). With 3 bases clipped from V and 0 bases from J, the junction kept 7 bases outside the gene matches. This CDR3 is 15 amino acids long. This CDR3 is CSASEQGGMNTEAFF. DNA for the CDR3: TGCAGTGCTAGTGAGCAGGGGGGAATGAACACTGAAGCTTTCTTT.

The chain joins TRBV7-2 to TRBJ1-2; D is unresolved. CDR1 is SGHTA, CDR2 FQGNSA, per germline. The CDR3 runs 13 residues. Trimming shortened V by 3 bases and J by 8 bases, and 13 bases separated the two germline ends. The CDR3 DNA reads as TGTGCCAGCAGCTTTCAGTCCGCCAGGGGCTACACCTTC. This sequence encodes CASSFQSARGYTF.

J is TRBJ2-5 and V is TRBV12-3 or TRBV12-4, with 7 nucleotides matching TRBD1. There are 14 residues in the CDR3. With 7 bases clipped from V and 4 bases from J, the junction kept 9 bases outside the gene matches. The CDR3 is CASNQQGWVETQYF. CDR3 nucleotide sequence: TGTGCCAGCAACCAACAGGGGTGGGTAGAGACCCAGTACTTC.

This CDR3 reads CASLLTPKAFF. As DNA, the CDR3 is TGTGCCAGCCTCCTTACCCCGAAAGCTTTCTTT. V and J are TRBV2 and TRBJ1-1; the D is unclear. The germline V gene has CDR1 SNHLY and CDR2 FYNNEI. The length of the CDR3 is 11 residues. V gave up 8 bases and J gave up 9 bases, with 13 bases separating them.

In its sample, this clonotype was seen once. J is TRBJ1-2 and V is TRBV29-1, with D possibly being TRBD1 (5 bases). This CDR3 region has 12 residues. CDR1 and CDR2 from the germline V gene are SQVTM and ANQGSEA. The V end lost 5 bases, the J end lost 4 bases, and 11 bases lay between the germline ends. The CDR3 region is CSVPLQGYGYTF. The CDR3, as DNA: TGCAGCGTTCCCCTCCAGGGCTATGGCTACACCTTC. Based on the CDR3 plus reference TRBV29-1 and TRBJ1-2, the full variable domain is SAVISQKPSRDICQRGTSLTIQCQVDSQVTMMFWYRQQPGQSLTLIATANQGSEATYESGFVIDKFPISRPNLTFSTLTVSNMSPEDSSIYLCSVPLQGYGYTFGSGTRLTVV.

The V call is TRBV10-3, the J call TRBJ2-7; possibly TRBD1 for D (6 bases). V was trimmed by 6 bases and J by 0 bases, leaving 12 bases between them. CDR3 length: 14 residues. From germline, CDR1 is ENHRY and CDR2 SYGVKD. The CDR3 DNA reads TGTGCCATCAGACGGACAGCTAGCTCCTACGAGCAGTACTTC. This translates into CAIRRTASSYEQYF.

This clonotype was observed a few times. This chain uses TRBV3-1 with TRBJ2-3; no reliable D call. The germline CDR1 and CDR2 sequences are LGHDT and YNNKEL (reference sequence). The length of the CDR3 is 12 residues. Trimming stripped 0 bases from V and 2 bases from J, with 0 bases between. The CDR3 DNA follows: TGTGCCAGCAGCCAAGACACAGATACGCAGTATTTT. Amino acid sequence: CASSQDTDTQYF.

J is TRBJ1-5 and V is TRBV12-3 or TRBV12-4, with D possibly being TRBD1 (5 bases). There are 14 residues in the CDR3. V was shortened by 3 bases and J by 5 bases, with 11 bases between the two germline ends. CDR3 sequence (DNA): TGTGCCAGCAGTTTCCCGGGGGTCCATCAGCCCCAGCATTTT. Its translation: CASSFPGVHQPQHF.

The chain employs TRBV29-1 and TRBJ1-1, with D perhaps TRBD1 (5 bases). The CDR3 length is 14 residues. Germline values: CDR1 SQVTM, CDR2 ANQGSEA. The ends were cut back, 4 bases at V and 4 bases at J, with 16 bases in the middle. The CDR3 loop is CSVVRAAGGTEAFF. CDR3 DNA: TGCAGCGTTGTGCGGGCCGCGGGGGGCACTGAAGCTTTCTTT. Full variable domain (outside the CDR3, taken from reference TRBV29-1 and TRBJ1-1): SAVISQKPSRDICQRGTSLTIQCQVDSQVTMMFWYRQQPGQSLTLIATANQGSEATYESGFVIDKFPISRPNLTFSTLTVSNMSPEDSSIYLCSVVRAAGGTEAFFGQGTRLTVV.

The genes are TRBV12-3 or TRBV12-4 and TRBJ2-1; tentative D call: TRBD2 (6 bases). The V end lost 7 bases, the J end lost 3 bases, and 16 bases lay between the germline ends. CDR3 length: 15 residues. The CDR3 DNA follows: TGTGCCAGCACACCGGGAGTCGTGAACTACAATGAGCAGTTCTTC. Amino acids: CASTPGVVNYNEQFF.

V gene TRBV30 combines with J gene TRBJ1-2, with D possibly TRBD1 on 6 matching bases. Trimming removed 8 bases from V and 8 bases from J, with 21 bases in between. The CDR3 extends over 13 amino acids. CDR1 is GTSNPN, CDR2 SVGIG, per germline (reference sequence). The CDR3 protein is CARSGDWGQGYTF. As DNA, the CDR3 is TGTGCCCGGTCGGGGGACTGGGGGCAGGGCTACACCTTC.

This rearrangement joins TRBV5-4 to TRBJ2-3; the match to TRBD2 covers 13 bases. With V trimmed by 0 bases and J by 15 bases, 13 bases remained unmatched. This CDR3 is built from 16 residues. The germline V gene encodes CDR1 SGHNT and CDR2 YYREEE (reference sequence). The CDR3 coding sequence is TGTGCCAGCAGCTTGGAGGGGGGACTAGCGGGGACGATGCTATATTTT. This codes for CASSLEGGLAGTMLYF.

This sequence joins TRBV12-3 or TRBV12-4 and TRBJ2-3; D possibly uses TRBD1 or TRBD2 (5 bases each). The CDR3 contains 15 residues. With 7 bases removed from V and 1 base from J, the gap between germline ends came to 15 bases. The CDR3 region is CASTAYGTRTDTQYF. The CDR3 DNA follows: TGTGCCAGCACCGCTTATGGGACCCGCACAGATACGCAGTATTTT.

The chain carries TRBV10-3 and TRBJ2-1; 10 nucleotides align to TRBD1. This CDR3 comprises 14 residues. With V trimmed by 4 bases and J by 8 bases, 5 bases remained unmatched. Germline V gene sequence: CDR1 ENHRY, CDR2 SYGVKD. CDR3 amino acids: CAISGQGASDEQFF. The CDR3 region has the DNA TGTGCCATCAGTGGACAGGGGGCTTCCGATGAGCAGTTCTTC.

This clonotype appeared once. V gene TRBV2 combines with J gene TRBJ1-1; D is uncertain. Germline CDR1 and CDR2: SNHLY and FYNNEI. V gave up 2 bases and J gave up 4 bases, with 5 bases separating them. This CDR3 region has 12 residues. The CDR3 region is CASSESRTEAFF. The CDR3 DNA reads as TGTGCCAGCAGTGAATCTCGCACTGAAGCTTTCTTT.

This chain joins TRBV29-1 and TRBJ1-2; D call uncertain. Trimming removed 4 bases at V and 8 bases at J, with 8 bases between. The V gene's germline CDR1 is SQVTM and CDR2 ANQGSEA. CDR3 size: 10 residues. DNA for the CDR3: TGCAGCGTTGGGTCCGAAGGCTACACCTTC. Its protein product is CSVGSEGYTF.

The chain recombines TRBV3-1 with TRBJ1-2, with TRBD1 matching 7 bases. This CDR3 is built from 17 residues. Trimming cost V 5 bases and J 4 bases; bases outside gene matches: 16. CDR1 is LGHDT, CDR2 YNNKEL, per germline (reference sequence). The CDR3 DNA is TGTGCCAGCAGCGAAACCTTTTTTACAGGGGCAGCCTATGGCTACACCTTC. It specifies CASSETFFTGAAYGYTF.

The V and J genes are TRBV30 and TRBJ1-2; perhaps TRBD1 as D (6 bases). The CDR3 runs to 14 residues. In germline, CDR1 is GTSNPN, CDR2 SVGIG (reference sequence). V was trimmed by 8 bases and J by 5 bases, leaving 21 bases between them. The CDR3 loop is CARTLRRGGYGYTF. In DNA, the CDR3 is TGTGCCCGGACTTTAAGGAGGGGGGGGTATGGCTACACCTTC.